This TCR beta chain derives from a study of cytomegalovirus exposure and HLA in healthy donors. About the study: Later analysis reported that the approximately 120 validation repertoires shared the platform of the roughly 700 first-cohort repertoires. Overall study findings and caveats: In vitro, a few CMV-associated chains proved specific for CMV antigens. The authors enumerated over 150 TCR beta chains as linked to cytomegalovirus.

Comment on this clone: The target antigen is unknown.

Some clones are missing from TCRdb's copy, which holds only in-frame ones; the method was immunoSEQ multiplex PCR. The sample includes some 140,000 clones, around four fifths seen only once; the top ten take approximately 1.5%. Trimming took off 1 base at V and 7 bases at J, with 4 bases between the two ends. Germline V gene sequence: CDR1 SNHLY, CDR2 FYNNEI. The CDR3 has 11 residues. The V and J genes are TRBV2 and TRBJ1-2; D gene ambiguous. Source material: PBMCs. The receptor's source is a young woman in good health and CMV-seronegative. In DNA, the CDR3 is TGTGCCAGCAGTGAAGGAGCTGGCTACACCTTC. The encoded protein is CASSEGAGYTF.